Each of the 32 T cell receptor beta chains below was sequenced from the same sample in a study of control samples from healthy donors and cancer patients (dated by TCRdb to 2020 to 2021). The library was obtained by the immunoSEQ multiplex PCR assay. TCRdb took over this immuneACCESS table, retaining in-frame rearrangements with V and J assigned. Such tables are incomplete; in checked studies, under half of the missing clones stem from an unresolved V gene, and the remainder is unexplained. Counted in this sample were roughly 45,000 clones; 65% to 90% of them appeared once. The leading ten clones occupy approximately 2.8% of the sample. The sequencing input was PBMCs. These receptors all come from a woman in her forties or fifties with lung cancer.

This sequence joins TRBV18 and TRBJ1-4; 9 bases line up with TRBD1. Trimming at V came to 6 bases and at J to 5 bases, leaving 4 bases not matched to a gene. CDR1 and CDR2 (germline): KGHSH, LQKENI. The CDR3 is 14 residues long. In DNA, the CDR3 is TGTGCCAGCTCCCTCGGACAGGGGAATGAAAAACTGTTTTTT. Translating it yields CASSLGQGNEKLFF.

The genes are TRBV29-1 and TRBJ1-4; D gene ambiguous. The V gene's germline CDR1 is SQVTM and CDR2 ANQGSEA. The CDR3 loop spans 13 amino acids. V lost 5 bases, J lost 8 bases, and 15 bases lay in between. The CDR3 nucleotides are TGCAGCGTTTTTAAGGAGGGTGGAGAAAAACTGTTTTTT. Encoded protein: CSVFKEGGEKLFF.

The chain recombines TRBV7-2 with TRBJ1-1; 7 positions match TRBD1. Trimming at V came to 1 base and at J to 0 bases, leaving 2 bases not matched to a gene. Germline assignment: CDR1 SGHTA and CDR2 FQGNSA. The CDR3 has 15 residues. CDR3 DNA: TGTGCCAGCAGCTTAGTGACAGGGATGAACACTGAAGCTTTCTTT. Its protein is CASSLVTGMNTEAFF.

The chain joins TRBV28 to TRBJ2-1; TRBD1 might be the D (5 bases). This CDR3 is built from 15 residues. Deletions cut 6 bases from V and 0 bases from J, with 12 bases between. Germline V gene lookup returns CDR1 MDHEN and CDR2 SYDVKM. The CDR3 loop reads CASSFVGVSYNEQFF. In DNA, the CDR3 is TGTGCCAGCAGCTTCGTAGGGGTCTCCTACAATGAGCAGTTCTTC. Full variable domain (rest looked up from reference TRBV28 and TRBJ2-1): DVKVTQSSRYLVKRTGEKVFLECVQDMDHENMFWYRQDPGLGLRLIYFSYDVKMKEKGDIPEGYSVSREKKERFSLILESASTNQTSMYLCASSFVGVSYNEQFFGPGTRLTVL.

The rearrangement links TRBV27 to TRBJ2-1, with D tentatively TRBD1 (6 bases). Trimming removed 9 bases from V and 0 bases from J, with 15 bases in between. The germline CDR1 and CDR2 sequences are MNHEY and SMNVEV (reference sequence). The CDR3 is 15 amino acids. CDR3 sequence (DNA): TGTGCCAGTCGGTATGAGGGACACTCCTACAATGAGCAGTTCTTC. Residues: CASRYEGHSYNEQFF.

In nucleotides, the CDR3 is TGTGCCAGCAGCAGGGACAGGGGGCGACAGCCCCAGCATTTT. Residues: CASSRDRGRQPQHF. The chain combines TRBV5-6 with TRBJ1-5; TRBD1 matches 12 bases. With 4 bases clipped from V and 7 bases from J, the junction kept 3 bases outside the gene matches. The CDR3 has 14 residues. Per germline, CDR1 SGHDT and CDR2 YYEEEE.

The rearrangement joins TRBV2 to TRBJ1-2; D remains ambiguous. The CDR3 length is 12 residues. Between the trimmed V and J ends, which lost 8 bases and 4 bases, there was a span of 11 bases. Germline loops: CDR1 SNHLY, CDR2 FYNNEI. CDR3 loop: CASSNRAYGYTF. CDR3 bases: TGTGCCAGCTCTAATCGGGCCTATGGCTACACCTTC.

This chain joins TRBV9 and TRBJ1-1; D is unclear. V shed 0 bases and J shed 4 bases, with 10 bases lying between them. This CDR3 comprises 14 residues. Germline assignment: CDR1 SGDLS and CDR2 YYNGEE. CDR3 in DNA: TGTGCCAGCAGCGTAGCTTTAGTTAGCACTGAAGCTTTCTTT. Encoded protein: CASSVALVSTEAFF.

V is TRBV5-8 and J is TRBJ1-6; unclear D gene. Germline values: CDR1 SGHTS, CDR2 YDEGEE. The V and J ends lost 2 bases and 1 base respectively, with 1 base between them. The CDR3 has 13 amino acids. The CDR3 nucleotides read TGTGCCAGCAGCTTATCCTATAATTCACCCCTCCACTTT. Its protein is CASSLSYNSPLHF.

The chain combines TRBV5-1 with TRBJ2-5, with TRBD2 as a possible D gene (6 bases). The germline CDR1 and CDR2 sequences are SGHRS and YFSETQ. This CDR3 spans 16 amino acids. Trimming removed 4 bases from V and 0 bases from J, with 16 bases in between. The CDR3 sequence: CASSLGGNPYQETQYF. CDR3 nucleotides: TGCGCCAGCAGCCTTGGGGGGAACCCGTACCAAGAGACCCAGTACTTC.

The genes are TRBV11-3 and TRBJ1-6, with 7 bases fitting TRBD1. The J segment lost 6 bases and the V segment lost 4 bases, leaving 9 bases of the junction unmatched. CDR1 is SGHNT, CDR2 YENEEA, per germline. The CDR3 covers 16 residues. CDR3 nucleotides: TGTGCCAGCAGCTCGGGCTTGGACAGGCGTAATTCACCCCTCCACTTT. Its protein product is CASSSGLDRRNSPLHF.

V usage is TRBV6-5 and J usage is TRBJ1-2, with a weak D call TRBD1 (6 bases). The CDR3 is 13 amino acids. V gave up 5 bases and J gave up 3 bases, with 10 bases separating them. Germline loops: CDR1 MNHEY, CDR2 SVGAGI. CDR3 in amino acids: CASSRGSDYGYTF. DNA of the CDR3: TGTGCCAGCAGTAGGGGGAGCGACTATGGCTACACCTTC.

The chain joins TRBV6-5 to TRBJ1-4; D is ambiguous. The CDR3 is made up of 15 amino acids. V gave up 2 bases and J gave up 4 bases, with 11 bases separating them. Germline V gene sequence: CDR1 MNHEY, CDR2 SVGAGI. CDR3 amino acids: CASSYRAAGNEKLFF. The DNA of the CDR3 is TGTGCCAGCAGTTACAGGGCGGCTGGTAATGAAAAACTGTTTTTT.

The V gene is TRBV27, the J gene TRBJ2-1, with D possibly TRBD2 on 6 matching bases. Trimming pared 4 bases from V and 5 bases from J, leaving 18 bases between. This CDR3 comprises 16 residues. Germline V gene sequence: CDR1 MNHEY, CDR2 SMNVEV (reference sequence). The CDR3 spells CASSYAGLKGHNEQFF. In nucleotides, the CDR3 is TGTGCCAGCAGTTACGCGGGACTCAAGGGACACAATGAGCAGTTCTTC.

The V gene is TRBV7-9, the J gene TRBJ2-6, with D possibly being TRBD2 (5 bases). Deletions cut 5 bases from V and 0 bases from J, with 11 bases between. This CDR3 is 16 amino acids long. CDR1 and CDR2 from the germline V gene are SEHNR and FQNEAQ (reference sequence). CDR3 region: CASSPTGSSGANVLTF. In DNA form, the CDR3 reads TGTGCCAGCAGCCCAACGGGGAGCTCTGGGGCCAACGTCCTGACTTTC.

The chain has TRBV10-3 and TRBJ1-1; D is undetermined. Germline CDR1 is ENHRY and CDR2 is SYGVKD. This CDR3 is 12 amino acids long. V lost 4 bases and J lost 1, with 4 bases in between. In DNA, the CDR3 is TGTGCCATCAGTGGTTGGAACACTGAAGCTTTCTTT. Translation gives CAISGWNTEAFF.

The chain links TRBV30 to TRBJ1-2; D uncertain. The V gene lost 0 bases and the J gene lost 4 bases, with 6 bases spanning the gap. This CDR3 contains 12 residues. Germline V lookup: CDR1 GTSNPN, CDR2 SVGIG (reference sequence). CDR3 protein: CAWSVNLYGYTF. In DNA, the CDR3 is TGTGCCTGGAGTGTAAACCTCTATGGCTACACCTTC.

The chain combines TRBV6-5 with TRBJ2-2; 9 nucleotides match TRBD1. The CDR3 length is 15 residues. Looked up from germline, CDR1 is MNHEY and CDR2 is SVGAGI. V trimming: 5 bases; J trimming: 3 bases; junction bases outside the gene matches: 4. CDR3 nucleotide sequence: TGTGCCAGCAGTAAAAGACAGGGGGACACCGGGGAGCTGTTTTTT. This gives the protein CASSKRQGDTGELFF.

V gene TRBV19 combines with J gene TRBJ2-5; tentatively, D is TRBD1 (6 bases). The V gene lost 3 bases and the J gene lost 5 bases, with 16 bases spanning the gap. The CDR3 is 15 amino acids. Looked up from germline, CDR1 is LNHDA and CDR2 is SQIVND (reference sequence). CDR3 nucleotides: TGTGCCAGTAGTATGGGCAGGGGTTACGGGGAGACCCAGTACTTC. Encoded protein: CASSMGRGYGETQYF.

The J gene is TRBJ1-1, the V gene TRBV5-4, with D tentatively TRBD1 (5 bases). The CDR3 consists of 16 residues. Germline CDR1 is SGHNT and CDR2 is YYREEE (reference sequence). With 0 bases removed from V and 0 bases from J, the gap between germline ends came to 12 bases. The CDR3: CASSLGGRDLNTEAFF. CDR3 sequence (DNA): TGTGCCAGCAGCTTGGGGGGCAGGGACCTGAACACTGAAGCTTTCTTT. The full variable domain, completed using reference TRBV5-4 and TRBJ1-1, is ETGVTQSPTHLIKTRGQQVTLRCSSQSGHNTVSWYQQALGQGPQFIFQYYREEENGRGNFPPRFSGLQFPNYSSELNVNALELDDSALYLCASSLGGRDLNTEAFFGQGTRLTVV.

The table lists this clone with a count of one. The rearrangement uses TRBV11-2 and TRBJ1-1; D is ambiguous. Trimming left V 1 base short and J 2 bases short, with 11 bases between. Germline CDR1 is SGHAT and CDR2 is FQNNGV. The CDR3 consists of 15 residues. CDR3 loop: CASSLVGGINTEAFF. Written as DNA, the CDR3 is TGTGCCAGCAGCTTAGTGGGTGGGATCAACACTGAAGCTTTCTTT.

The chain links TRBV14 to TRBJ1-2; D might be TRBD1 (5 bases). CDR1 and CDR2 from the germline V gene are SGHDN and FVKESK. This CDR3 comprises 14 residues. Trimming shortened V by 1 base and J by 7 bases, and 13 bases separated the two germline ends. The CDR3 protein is CASSQVGQGAGYTF. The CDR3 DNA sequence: TGTGCCAGCAGCCAAGTTGGGCAGGGTGCTGGCTACACCTTC.

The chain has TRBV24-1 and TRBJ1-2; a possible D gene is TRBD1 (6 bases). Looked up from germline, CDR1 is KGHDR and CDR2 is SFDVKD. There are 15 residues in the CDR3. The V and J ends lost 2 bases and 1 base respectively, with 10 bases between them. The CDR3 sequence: CATSDSGAFNYGYTF. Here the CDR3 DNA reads TGTGCCACCAGTGATTCAGGGGCTTTTAACTATGGCTACACCTTC.

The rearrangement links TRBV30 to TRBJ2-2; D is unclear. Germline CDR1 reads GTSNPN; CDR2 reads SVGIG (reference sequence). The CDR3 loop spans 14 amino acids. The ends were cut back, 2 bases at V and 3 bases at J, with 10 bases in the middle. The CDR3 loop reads CAWSLRVHTGELFF. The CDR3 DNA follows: TGTGCCTGGAGTCTTCGGGTGCACACCGGGGAGCTGTTTTTT.

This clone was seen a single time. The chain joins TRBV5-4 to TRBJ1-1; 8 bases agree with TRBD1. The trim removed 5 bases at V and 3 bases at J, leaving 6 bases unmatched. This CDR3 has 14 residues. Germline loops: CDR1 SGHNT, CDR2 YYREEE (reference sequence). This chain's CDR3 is CASSSTGGDTEAFF. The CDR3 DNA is TGTGCCAGCAGTTCAACAGGGGGGGACACTGAAGCTTTCTTT.

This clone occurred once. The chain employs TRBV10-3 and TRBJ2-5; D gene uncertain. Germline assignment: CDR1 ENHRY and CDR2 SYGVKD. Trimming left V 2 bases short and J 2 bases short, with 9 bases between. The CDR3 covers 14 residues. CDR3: CAISEGRMQETQYF. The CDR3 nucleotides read TGTGCCATCAGTGAGGGCAGGATGCAAGAGACCCAGTACTTC.

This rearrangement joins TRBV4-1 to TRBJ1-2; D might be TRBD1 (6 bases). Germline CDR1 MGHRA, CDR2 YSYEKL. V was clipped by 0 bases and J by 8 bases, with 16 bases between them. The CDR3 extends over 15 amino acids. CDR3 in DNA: TGCGCCAGCAGCCAAGATTTCAGTCTGAGGGGGGGCTACACCTTC. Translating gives CASSQDFSLRGGYTF.

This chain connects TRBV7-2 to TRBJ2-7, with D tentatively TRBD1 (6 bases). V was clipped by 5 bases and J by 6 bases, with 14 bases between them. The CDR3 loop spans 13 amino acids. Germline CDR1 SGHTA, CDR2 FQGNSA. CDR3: CASSQGQLSEQYF. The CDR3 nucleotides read TGTGCCAGCAGCCAAGGACAGCTCTCCGAGCAGTACTTC. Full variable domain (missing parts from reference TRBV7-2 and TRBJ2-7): GAGVSQSPSNKVTEKGKDVELRCDPISGHTALYWYRQSLGQGLEFLIYFQGNSAPDKSGLPSDRFSAERTGGSVSTLTIQRTQQEDSAVYLCASSQGQLSEQYFGPGTRLTVT.

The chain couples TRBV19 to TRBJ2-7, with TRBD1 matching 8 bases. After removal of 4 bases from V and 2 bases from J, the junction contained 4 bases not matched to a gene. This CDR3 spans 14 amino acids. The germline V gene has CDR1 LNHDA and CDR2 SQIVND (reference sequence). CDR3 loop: CASSTSGGTYEQYF. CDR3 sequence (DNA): TGTGCCAGTAGTACCTCAGGGGGCACCTACGAGCAGTACTTC.

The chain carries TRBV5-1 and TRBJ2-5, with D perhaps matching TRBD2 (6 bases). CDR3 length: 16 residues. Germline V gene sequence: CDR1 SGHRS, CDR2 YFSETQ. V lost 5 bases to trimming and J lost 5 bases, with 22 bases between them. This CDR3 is CASRKSPVGGGETQYF. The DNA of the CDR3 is TGCGCCAGCAGAAAGTCTCCGGTGGGAGGAGGGGAGACCCAGTACTTC.

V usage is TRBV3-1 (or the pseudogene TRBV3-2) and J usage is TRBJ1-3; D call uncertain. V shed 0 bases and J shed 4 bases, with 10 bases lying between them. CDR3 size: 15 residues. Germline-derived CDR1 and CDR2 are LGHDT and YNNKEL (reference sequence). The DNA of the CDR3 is TGTGCCAGCAGCCAAGATCTCAGGAAAGGAAACACCATATATTTT. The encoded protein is CASSQDLRKGNTIYF.

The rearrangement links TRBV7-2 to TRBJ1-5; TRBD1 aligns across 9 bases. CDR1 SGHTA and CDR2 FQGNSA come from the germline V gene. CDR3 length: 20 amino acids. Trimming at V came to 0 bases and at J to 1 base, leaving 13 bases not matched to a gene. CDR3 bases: TGTGCCAGCAGCTTAGCATGGGGACAGGGAAGGGTAGGGAGCAATCAGCCCCAGCATTTT. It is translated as CASSLAWGQGRVGSNQPQHF.